This T cell receptor beta chain was sequenced for a study of Graves' ophthalmopathy and Graves' hyperthyroidism. This clonotype was recorded many times. No donor had other autoimmune disease, uncontrolled infection, pregnancy or lactation. The CDR3 is 12 residues long. Trimming took 3 bases from V and 7 from J, leaving 7 bases between them. In germline, CDR1 is SGHDT, CDR2 YYEEEE. Amplified TCR beta CDR3 regions were obtained using RNA transcripts as template. First-round RT-PCR employed HTBI primers, with a second-round multiplex PCR after it. Using its own MiXCR run on the multiplex PCR reads, TCRdb lists one record per CDR3 protein. The sample consists of hundreds of thousands of distinct CDR3 sequences, approximately 39% of them appearing once.

The chain recombines TRBV5-6 with TRBJ2-2; D gene uncertain. The receptor's source is an adult man with Graves' ophthalmopathy. The specimen was peripheral blood. This chain's CDR3 is CASSWVGGELFF. CDR3 nucleotide sequence: TGTGCCAGCAGCTGGGTAGGCGGGGAGCTGTTTTTT.